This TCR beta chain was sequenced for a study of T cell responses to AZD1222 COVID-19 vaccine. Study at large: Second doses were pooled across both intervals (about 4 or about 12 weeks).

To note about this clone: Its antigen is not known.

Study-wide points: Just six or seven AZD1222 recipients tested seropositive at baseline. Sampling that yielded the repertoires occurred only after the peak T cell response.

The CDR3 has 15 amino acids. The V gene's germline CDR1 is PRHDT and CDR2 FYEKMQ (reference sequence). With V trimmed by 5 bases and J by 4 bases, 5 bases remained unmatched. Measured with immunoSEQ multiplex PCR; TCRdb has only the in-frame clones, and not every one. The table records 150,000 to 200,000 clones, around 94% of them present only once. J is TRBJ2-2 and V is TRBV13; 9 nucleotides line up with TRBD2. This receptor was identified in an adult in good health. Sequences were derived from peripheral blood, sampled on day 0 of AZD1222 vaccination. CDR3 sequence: CASSPTSGRTGELFF. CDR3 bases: TGTGCCAGCAGCCCGACTAGCGGCCGCACCGGGGAGCTGTTTTTT.